What follows are 16 T cell receptor beta chains derived from one specimen sequenced in a study of identical twins. One entry per CDR3 protein, called by TCRdb with MiXCR from the 5' RACE reads. The data contain about 730,000 distinct CDR3 sequences, 21% of them seen just once; the ten biggest clones take up 4% to 4.5%. These data are also associated with another study on T cells expressing NK-cell markers.

The sequenced material came from PBMCs. The source of these receptors is a young woman in good health.

The chain is built from TRBV11-2 and TRBJ2-7, with unresolved D. CDR1 is SGHAT, CDR2 FQNNGV, per germline. This CDR3 region has 13 residues. V was pared by 2 bases and J by 6 bases, with 11 bases between. Here the CDR3 DNA reads TGTGCCAGCAGCTTATGGGTTAGCAGCGAGCAGTACTTC. As protein: CASSLWVSSEQYF.

This clonotype was counted at least ten times. The gene calls are TRBV5-1 and TRBJ1-1; D is possibly TRBD1 (6 bases). V shed 8 bases and J shed 6 bases, with 17 bases lying between them. Germline values: CDR1 SGHRS, CDR2 YFSETQ. The CDR3 length is 13 residues. DNA of the CDR3: TGCGCCAGTTGGGACAACCAACGCGCTGAAGCTTTCTTT. This codes for CASWDNQRAEAFF.

The chain couples TRBV20-1 to TRBJ2-7, with 11 bases that match TRBD1. Germline values: CDR1 DFQATT, CDR2 SNEGSKA (reference sequence). The CDR3 length is 13 residues. The V gene end was trimmed by 8 bases and the J gene end by 6 bases; junction bases not matched to a gene: 9. The CDR3 DNA follows: TGCAGTTCCCCCGGACAGGGGGCGAGCGAGCAGTACTTC. This gives the protein CSSPGQGASEQYF.

This chain joins TRBV6-5 and TRBJ2-3; D not certain. This CDR3 region has 18 residues. Germline V gene sequence: CDR1 MNHEY, CDR2 SVGAGI. V dropped 0 bases and J dropped 0 bases, with 16 bases sitting between them. This CDR3 reads CASSYSNIGSFSTDTQYF. Here the CDR3 DNA reads TGTGCCAGCAGTTACTCGAATATTGGTAGCTTCAGCACAGATACGCAGTATTTT.

The CDR3 DNA follows: TGTGCCAGCAGTCGCCTCAGGGGACCACACTCCGGAGCTTTCTTT. Translating it yields CASSRLRGPHSGAFF. The chain carries TRBV6-1 and TRBJ1-1, with D perhaps TRBD1 (6 bases). The CDR3 contains 15 residues. Germline V gene sequence: CDR1 MNHNS, CDR2 SASEGT. The V end lost 5 bases, the J end lost 10 bases, and 23 bases lay between the germline ends.

V usage is TRBV29-1 and J usage is TRBJ2-3; D is ambiguous. This CDR3 has 11 residues. V was shortened by 8 bases and J by 0 bases, with 6 bases between the two germline ends. CDR1 is SQVTM, CDR2 ANQGSEA, per germline. CDR3 nucleotide sequence: TGCAGCTTCAGGAGCACAGATACGCAGTATTTT. As protein: CSFRSTDTQYF.

The J gene is TRBJ1-1, the V gene TRBV11-2, with 10 bases lining up with TRBD1. The V gene end was trimmed by 5 bases and the J gene end by 5 bases; junction bases not matched to a gene: 8. The CDR3 has 15 residues. CDR1 and CDR2 (germline): SGHAT, FQNNGV. The CDR3 spells CASSVAGTGVTEAFF. The CDR3 nucleotides read TGTGCCAGCAGCGTAGCCGGGACAGGGGTTACTGAAGCTTTCTTT.

This clonotype was seen a handful of times. The CDR3 DNA reads as TGCGCCAGCAGCCAAGTAGCCCTAACCGGGGAGCTGTTTTTT. This sequence encodes CASSQVALTGELFF. This chain connects TRBV4-1 to TRBJ2-2; D remains unclear. The CDR3 extends over 14 amino acids. CDR1 and CDR2 from the germline V gene are MGHRA and YSYEKL. Trimming took off 1 base at V and 5 bases at J, with 8 bases between the two ends.

This clonotype was seen a few times. The chain uses TRBV7-2 and TRBJ2-3; 8 bases are a match to TRBD2. The germline V gene encodes CDR1 SGHTA and CDR2 FQGNSA. J lost 5 bases, V lost 5 bases, and 9 bases had no gene match. The CDR3 has 15 amino acids. The CDR3 region has the DNA TGTGCCAGCAGCATTAGCGGACTAGCTGGAGATACGCAGTATTTT. It yields the protein CASSISGLAGDTQYF.

In this sample, this clonotype turned up a few times. V usage is TRBV6-1 and J usage is TRBJ2-7; no definite D call. Germline assignment: CDR1 MNHNS and CDR2 SASEGT. V lost 6 bases, J lost 1 base, and 13 bases lay in between. The CDR3 contains 14 residues. For the CDR3, the DNA is TGTGCCAGCAGGCCAGGATCCTATTCCTACGAGCAGTACTTC. This codes for CASRPGSYSYEQYF.

This chain connects TRBV5-5 to TRBJ2-3; D is possibly TRBD2 (5 bases). Germline V gene data show CDR1 as SGHKS and CDR2 as YYEKEE (reference sequence). V was shortened by 0 bases and J by 2 bases, with 13 bases between the two germline ends. CDR3 length: 16 amino acids. CDR3 nucleotide sequence: TGTGCCAGCAGCTTGGGACTATCGAGCCTCACAGATACGCAGTATTTT. Its protein product is CASSLGLSSLTDTQYF.

V and J are TRBV10-3 and TRBJ2-5, with D perhaps given as TRBD1 or TRBD2 (5 bases each). The CDR3 runs to 12 residues. Germline V gene data show CDR1 as ENHRY and CDR2 as SYGVKD. V lost 8 bases and J 2 bases, leaving 9 bases between the germline ends. The CDR3 DNA is TGTGCCATCCGGGGCCGGCAAGAGACCCAGTACTTC. Translation: CAIRGRQETQYF.

The chain recombines TRBV5-1 with TRBJ2-7; a weak D match, TRBD1 (7 bases). This CDR3 contains 14 residues. Germline CDR1 and CDR2: SGHRS and YFSETQ. The V and J ends lost 3 bases and 2 bases respectively, with 12 bases between them. CDR3: CASSWRDSAYEQYF. The CDR3 coding sequence is TGCGCCAGCAGCTGGAGGGACAGTGCCTACGAGCAGTACTTC.

The V and J genes are TRBV11-1 and TRBJ2-1, with TRBD2 matching 16 bases. The CDR3 spans 19 residues. Germline lookup yields CDR1 SGHAT and CDR2 FQDESV (reference sequence). V lost 6 bases to trimming and J lost 0 bases; unmatched junction nucleotides: 8. The CDR3 here is CASSGGTSGRESSYNEQFF. CDR3 nucleotide sequence: TGTGCCAGCAGTGGTGGGACTAGCGGGAGGGAGAGCTCCTACAATGAGCAGTTCTTC. Using reference TRBV11-1 and TRBJ2-1 for the parts outside the CDR3, the full variable domain is EAEVAQSPRYKITEKSQAVAFWCDPISGHATLYWYRQILGQGPELLVQFQDESVVDDSQLPKDRFSAERLKGVDSTLKIQPAELGDSAMYLCASSGGTSGRESSYNEQFFGPGTRLTVL.

V and J are TRBV10-3 and TRBJ2-7, with 10 positions matching TRBD1. Germline V CDR1 and CDR2: ENHRY, SYGVKD. With V trimmed by 5 bases and J by 4 bases, 5 bases remained unmatched. The CDR3 length is 14 residues. CDR3 coding DNA: TGTGCCATCAGTCCGGGACAGGGGAAGTACGAGCAGTACTTC. Its protein product is CAISPGQGKYEQYF.

This clonotype was seen a few times. The rearrangement links TRBV11-1 to TRBJ2-5; 9 nucleotides match TRBD2. This CDR3 contains 18 residues. The J segment lost 0 bases and the V segment lost 2 bases, leaving 10 bases of the junction unmatched. Germline-derived CDR1 and CDR2 are SGHAT and FQDESV (reference sequence). CDR3 loop: CASSLRRLAGLNQETQYF. The CDR3, as DNA: TGTGCCAGCAGCTTAAGAAGGCTAGCGGGGTTGAACCAAGAGACCCAGTACTTC.